The 27 T cell receptor beta chains listed next were all sequenced from one sample in a study of cytomegalovirus exposure and HLA in healthy donors (TCRdb year 2017). Library method: the immunoSEQ multiplex PCR assay. TCRdb mirrors the immuneACCESS table, restricted to in-frame sequences. Some clones are absent from its copies; in checked studies, under half trace to an unresolved V gene, and the reason for the others is unknown. The sample contains some 68,000 clones, roughly 96% of them found a single time. In total, the top ten clones hold over 2% of the sample. The sample consisted of PBMCs. Source of these receptors: a man aged 18 to 29 in good health and CMV-seronegative.

V is TRBV5-6 and J is TRBJ1-3; D not certain. The germline CDR1 and CDR2 sequences are SGHDT and YYEEEE. The CDR3 has 15 amino acids. The V end was cut by 5 bases, the J end by 0 bases, with 12 bases between. The CDR3 is CASRLRGSSGNTIYF. The CDR3 coding sequence is TGTGCCAGCAGACTGAGAGGGAGCTCTGGAAACACCATATATTTT.

The chain employs TRBV2 and TRBJ2-4, with 8 bases that match TRBD2. CDR1 is SNHLY, CDR2 FYNNEI, per germline. The junction had 4 bases not matched to a gene; V was cut back by 2 bases and J by 7 bases. CDR3 length: 14 residues. The CDR3 protein is CASSESVAGNIQYF. The DNA of the CDR3 is TGTGCCAGCAGTGAATCGGTAGCGGGGAACATTCAGTACTTC.

This clone was counted once. The rearrangement uses TRBV15 and TRBJ2-1; unclear D gene. This CDR3 has 13 residues. In germline, CDR1 is LNHNV, CDR2 YYDKDF (reference sequence). The V end lost 0 bases, the J end lost 3 bases, and 3 bases lay between the germline ends. CDR3 sequence (DNA): TGTGCCACCAGCAGAGACGGCTACAATGAGCAGTTCTTC. Its protein product is CATSRDGYNEQFF.

The V and J genes are TRBV7-8 and TRBJ1-4, with a tentative D call TRBD1 (5 bases). Germline CDR1 and CDR2: SGHVS and FQNEAQ. The V and J ends lost 7 bases and 7 bases respectively, with 19 bases between them. This CDR3 is 15 amino acids long. The CDR3 sequence: CASTPNAGQGEKLFF. The DNA for the CDR3 is TGTGCCAGCACACCAAACGCAGGGCAGGGTGAAAAACTGTTTTTT. The variable domain in full, completed from reference TRBV7-8 and TRBJ1-4, reads GAGVSQSPRYKVAKRGQDVALRCDPISGHVSLFWYQQALGQGPEFLTYFQNEAQLDKSGLPSDRFFAERPEGSVSTLKIQRTQQEDSAVYLCASTPNAGQGEKLFFGSGTQLSVL.

The chain recombines TRBV6-1 with TRBJ2-3, with D tentatively TRBD2 (6 bases). Germline CDR1 MNHNS, CDR2 SASEGT. The V end was cut by 1 base, the J end by 4 bases, with 12 bases between. The CDR3 spans 15 residues. In DNA, the CDR3 is TGTGCCAGCAGTGAAGGCGGGACGGGAGCAGATACGCAGTATTTT. Its translation is CASSEGGTGADTQYF.

The chain carries TRBV5-1 and TRBJ2-3, with 9 bases matching TRBD2. The V gene's germline CDR1 is SGHRS and CDR2 YFSETQ. CDR3 length equals 16 residues. The V segment lost 0 bases and the J segment 6 bases; nucleotides outside the gene matches: 8. Here the CDR3 reads CASSLAASGEWDTQYF. The DNA for the CDR3 is TGCGCCAGCAGCTTGGCGGCTAGCGGGGAGTGGGATACGCAGTATTTT.

V gene TRBV4-1 combines with J gene TRBJ1-5; 8 bases map to TRBD1. CDR1 and CDR2 from the germline V gene are MGHRA and YSYEKL. This CDR3 is 15 amino acids long. With V trimmed by 3 bases and J by 9 bases, 10 bases remained unmatched. CDR3 loop: CASSHTWTGWGPQHF. CDR3 coding DNA: TGCGCCAGCAGCCATACCTGGACAGGGTGGGGGCCCCAGCATTTT.

V and J are TRBV7-9 and TRBJ2-5; TRBD2 matches at 8 bases. The germline V gene has CDR1 SEHNR and CDR2 FQNEAQ (reference sequence). The CDR3 loop spans 18 amino acids. The ends lost 5 bases at V and 4 bases at J; junction bases unmatched: 18. The CDR3 bases are TGTGCCAGCAGCCACCTAGCGGGTGGGTTGCATGTGCTAGAGACCCAGTACTTC. Translated, it gives CASSHLAGGLHVLETQYF.

The V and J genes are TRBV7-9 and TRBJ2-5, with 10 bases that match TRBD2. This CDR3 comprises 14 residues. J lost 4 bases, V lost 6 bases, and 5 bases had no gene match. The germline V gene encodes CDR1 SEHNR and CDR2 FQNEAQ (reference sequence). The CDR3: CASRPLAGVETQYF. CDR3 in DNA: TGTGCCAGCAGACCCCTAGCGGGAGTAGAGACCCAGTACTTC.

This sequence joins TRBV2 and TRBJ2-1; 8 positions agree with TRBD1. Germline values: CDR1 SNHLY, CDR2 FYNNEI. There are 13 residues in the CDR3. After removal of 5 bases from V and 7 bases from J, the junction contained 4 bases not matched to a gene. The DNA for the CDR3 is TGTGCCAGCAGTACCAGGGGGCTGAATGAGCAGTTCTTC. Its translation: CASSTRGLNEQFF. The complete variable domain, with remaining parts taken from reference TRBV2 and TRBJ2-1, reads EPEVTQTPSHQVTQMGQEVILRCVPISNHLYFYWYRQILGQKVEFLVSFYNNEISEKSEIFDDQFSVERPDGSNFTLKIRSTKLEDSAMYFCASSTRGLNEQFFGPGTRLTVL.

The gene calls are TRBV5-6 and TRBJ1-2, with a possible D match to TRBD1 (5 bases). The CDR3 has 17 amino acids. With 1 base removed from V and 4 bases from J, the gap between germline ends came to 20 bases. Germline-derived CDR1 and CDR2 are SGHDT and YYEEEE. CDR3 residues: CASSLRYPPGGAYGYTF. CDR3 coding DNA: TGTGCCAGCAGCTTGAGGTACCCCCCCGGGGGTGCCTATGGCTACACCTTC.

The chain combines TRBV5-1 with TRBJ1-1; D might be TRBD1 (5 bases). The V end lost 2 bases, the J end lost 4 bases, and 9 bases lay between the germline ends. The CDR3 spans 13 residues. CDR1 SGHRS and CDR2 YFSETQ come from the germline V gene. The CDR3 is CASSFQGGTEAFF. For the CDR3, the DNA is TGCGCCAGCAGCTTTCAGGGCGGCACTGAAGCTTTCTTT.

V usage is TRBV29-1 and J usage is TRBJ1-2; no definite D call. The CDR3 runs 14 residues. CDR1 SQVTM and CDR2 ANQGSEA come from the germline V gene. V was pared by 4 bases and J by 8 bases, with 20 bases between. CDR3 nucleotides: TGCAGCGTTGGAGCCCCGAATCAGGCCCAAGGCTACACCTTC. Protein product: CSVGAPNQAQGYTF.

This chain uses TRBV6-5 with TRBJ2-1; maybe TRBD1 (5 bases). Germline V gene sequence: CDR1 MNHEY, CDR2 SVGAGI. This CDR3 region has 15 residues. Trimming removed 6 bases from V and 4 bases from J, with 16 bases in between. CDR3 in amino acids: CASSARRASYNEQFF. CDR3 DNA: TGTGCCAGCAGCGCCCGCAGGGCATCATACAATGAGCAGTTCTTC.

The chain uses TRBV6-5 and TRBJ2-5, with D perhaps matching TRBD1 (6 bases). V was trimmed by 5 bases and J by 5 bases, leaving 9 bases between them. Per the germline V gene, CDR1 is MNHEY and CDR2 is SVGAGI. The CDR3 runs to 12 residues. The CDR3 here is CASSERGETQYF. CDR3 in DNA: TGTGCCAGCAGTGAAAGGGGGGAGACCCAGTACTTC.

The rearrangement uses TRBV15 and TRBJ1-2; D remains unclear. The CDR3 loop spans 12 amino acids. CDR1 LNHNV and CDR2 YYDKDF come from the germline V gene (reference sequence). V dropped 0 bases and J dropped 5 bases, with 4 bases sitting between them. CDR3 loop: CATSRDSYGYTF. CDR3 nucleotide sequence: TGTGCCACCAGCAGAGACAGTTATGGCTACACCTTC.

The chain combines TRBV7-9 with TRBJ2-1; no reliable D call. With 5 bases removed from V and 4 bases from J, the gap between germline ends came to 9 bases. Germline CDR1 SEHNR, CDR2 FQNEAQ (reference sequence). The CDR3 is 13 amino acids. CDR3 nucleotides: TGTGCCAGCAGCGCTTCAGGTTACAATGAGCAGTTCTTC. Protein: CASSASGYNEQFF.

This chain connects TRBV20-1 to TRBJ2-7, with D hard to call. The CDR3 contains 11 residues. Trimming pared 6 bases from V and 6 bases from J, leaving 12 bases between. From germline, CDR1 is DFQATT and CDR2 SNEGSKA (reference sequence). The CDR3 loop reads CSAQLGGEQYF. The CDR3 nucleotides read TGCAGTGCGCAACTCGGTGGCGAGCAGTACTTC.

V and J are TRBV7-9 and TRBJ2-3; TRBD1 agrees at 8 bases. The CDR3 extends over 18 amino acids. J was trimmed by 3 bases and V by 3 bases; bases with no gene match: 14. Germline V gene lookup returns CDR1 SEHNR and CDR2 FQNEAQ (reference sequence). As DNA, the CDR3 is TGTGCCAGCAGCTTGGACAGGGAGGTTCCGAGGGGGACAGATACGCAGTATTTT. It is translated as CASSLDREVPRGTDTQYF.

V is TRBV2 and J is TRBJ2-7, with D uncertain. V gave up 3 bases and J gave up 2 bases, with 8 bases separating them. The length of the CDR3 is 13 residues. From germline, CDR1 is SNHLY and CDR2 FYNNEI. CDR3 sequence reads: CASSDGQTYEQYF. CDR3 nucleotides: TGTGCCAGCAGTGATGGTCAGACCTACGAGCAGTACTTC.

The chain couples TRBV19 to TRBJ1-5; D not certain. Between the trimmed V and J ends, which lost 7 bases and 2 bases, there was a span of 9 bases. The germline V gene encodes CDR1 LNHDA and CDR2 SQIVND (reference sequence). The CDR3 contains 13 residues. The CDR3 DNA is TGTGCCAGTACACGGGGAGGCAATCAGCCCCAGCATTTT. Encoded protein: CASTRGGNQPQHF.

This chain uses TRBV4-1 with TRBJ1-1; tentatively, D is TRBD1 (5 bases). The CDR3 sequence is 14 residues long. V was trimmed by 1 base and J by 5 bases, leaving 11 bases between them. Germline values: CDR1 MGHRA, CDR2 YSYEKL. The CDR3 DNA follows: TGCGCCAGCAGCCAAGCCAGGGTTGGGACTGAAGCTTTCTTT. It yields the protein CASSQARVGTEAFF.

The CDR3 loop is CASSYSRGVRGYTF. In DNA, the CDR3 is TGTGCCAGCAGTTACTCACGGGGGGTCCGAGGCTACACCTTC. The V gene is TRBV6-5, the J gene TRBJ1-2; maybe TRBD1 (5 bases). Germline V CDR1 and CDR2: MNHEY, SVGAGI. The CDR3 totals 14 residues. Trimming pared 0 bases from V and 8 bases from J, leaving 13 bases between.

J is TRBJ2-1 and V is TRBV11-2; TRBD2 aligns across 11 bases. In germline, CDR1 is SGHAT, CDR2 FQNNGV. This CDR3 has 15 amino acids. Trimming at V came to 6 bases and at J to 4 bases, leaving 5 bases not matched to a gene. CDR3 coding DNA: TGTGCCAGCAGTCCCGGGACTAGCGGTTACAATGAGCAGTTCTTC. Encoded protein: CASSPGTSGYNEQFF.

The J gene is TRBJ2-3, the V gene TRBV30; possible D gene TRBD1, 5 bases. Germline CDR1 GTSNPN, CDR2 SVGIG (reference sequence). This CDR3 comprises 15 residues. Trimming pared 0 bases from V and 4 bases from J, leaving 14 bases between. CDR3 loop: CAWSVRGTYADTQYF. The CDR3 DNA sequence: TGTGCCTGGAGTGTTAGGGGCACTTACGCAGATACGCAGTATTTT.

This clone was observed once. The rearrangement joins TRBV5-5 to TRBJ1-2; possibly TRBD1 for D (5 bases). The CDR3 spans 15 residues. Trimming took off 4 bases at V and 4 bases at J, with 17 bases between the two ends. The germline CDR1 and CDR2 sequences are SGHKS and YYEKEE (reference sequence). CDR3 DNA sequence: TGTGCCAGCAGCCAAGCCGACAGTTTAGCCTATGGCTACACCTTC. Translated: CASSQADSLAYGYTF.

The chain couples TRBV15 to TRBJ1-5, with D perhaps matching TRBD1 (6 bases). Germline-derived CDR1 and CDR2 are LNHNV and YYDKDF (reference sequence). V shed 0 bases and J shed 7 bases, with 16 bases lying between them. The CDR3 has 16 amino acids. The CDR3, as DNA: TGTGCCACCAGCAGAGATCCGCAGGGGCTGAGGCAGCCCCAGCATTTT. It is translated as CATSRDPQGLRQPQHF.